The clone carrying this TCR beta chain came up a few times. The antigen is unknown. TCRdb used MiXCR to reprocess the 5' RACE reads, holding one entry per CDR3 protein. The table shows a few hundred thousand distinct CDR3 sequences, with 9.5% to 15% occurring only once. The sample belongs to a study of CD8 T cells in ankylosing spondylitis. The study, taken as a whole, reports: Characteristic of ankylosing spondylitis blood, it appeared, was a TCR beta motif comprising several highly homologous variants.

The germline V gene encodes CDR1 DFQATT and CDR2 SNEGSKA (reference sequence). The CDR3 is made up of 15 amino acids. Trimming took off 7 bases at V and 2 bases at J, with 18 bases between the two ends. J is TRBJ2-1 and V is TRBV20-1; D remains ambiguous. The sample taken for sequencing was blood, either unsorted or a sorted T cell fraction (not recorded which). This receptor was taken from a male donor with ankylosing spondylitis. CDR3 DNA sequence: TGCAGTGTCCCGCCCCGAGCGTTCGCCTACAATGAGCAGTTCTTC. The encoded protein is CSVPPRAFAYNEQFF.